Included here is one T cell receptor beta chain sequence, with context. The antigen remains unidentified. Primed by a sample-barcoded 5' primer and a J-beta primer mix, a second PCR proceeded for roughly 6 to 12 cycles. MiXCR, applied by TCRdb to the 5' RACE reads, yields one record per CDR3 protein. The top ten clones hold approximately 20% of a sample with about 1,000,000 distinct CDR3 sequences, more than 40% of them seen once. Every donor gave 9 to 10 milliliters of peripheral blood. The sample is drawn from a study of blood T cells in healthy people across ages. Study findings and constraints: The percentage of naive T cells correlated strongly with TCR beta diversity. Older age coincided with a roughly linear decline in TCR beta diversity per million T cells. In long-lived donors, naive CD4+ cell counts and diversity exceeded those of aged donors.

CDR3 length: 16 residues. Germline loops: CDR1 LNHNV, CDR2 YYDKDF (reference sequence). V dropped 1 base and J dropped 3; count of bases not matched to a gene: 7. The V gene is TRBV15, the J gene TRBJ2-3, with 7 positions matching TRBD1. Sequencing used blood. This sequence originates from a woman aged 55-69 years in good health. CDR3 DNA: TGTGCCACCAGCAGAGTGGTGGGCAGGGGGACAGATACGCAGTATTTT. It yields the protein CATSRVVGRGTDTQYF. The full variable domain, in which reference TRBV15 and TRBJ2-3 provide the parts outside the CDR3, is DAMVIQNPRYQVTQFGKPVTLSCSQTLNHNVMYWYQQKSSQAPKLLFHYYDKDFNNEADTPDNFQSRRPNTSFCFLDIRSPGLGDTAMYLCATSRVVGRGTDTQYFGPGTRLTVL.